Sequencing of this T cell receptor beta chain was carried out in a study of cytomegalovirus exposure and HLA in healthy donors. Regarding this clone: Its cognate antigen is unknown.

PCR amplification relied on 60 Vbeta primers (plus 13 Jbeta primers). Repertoires were generated with immunoSEQ multiplex PCR, while TCRdb's copy carries only in-frame clones and drops some. The sample includes around 63,000 clones, 60% to 80% of them seen just once. These donors counted as nominally healthy when sampled, but unrecorded immune exposures were likely. Overall study results and limits: An analysis that came later showed most CMV-associated TCR beta chains appearing HLA-restricted. Through in vitro validation, a few CMV-associated chains were shown to be specific for CMV antigens.

J was trimmed by 3 bases and V by 4 bases; bases with no gene match: 8. Germline V gene lookup returns CDR1 SNHLY and CDR2 FYNNEI. CDR3 length: 16 amino acids. This TCR was recovered from a man in his sixties in good health and CMV-seropositive. The J gene is TRBJ2-5, the V gene TRBV2, with TRBD1 matching over 10 bases. Sequencing was carried out using PBMCs. The CDR3 loop is CASSVVGTGDKETQYF. The CDR3 region has the DNA TGTGCCAGCAGTGTGGTAGGGACAGGGGACAAAGAGACCCAGTACTTC.